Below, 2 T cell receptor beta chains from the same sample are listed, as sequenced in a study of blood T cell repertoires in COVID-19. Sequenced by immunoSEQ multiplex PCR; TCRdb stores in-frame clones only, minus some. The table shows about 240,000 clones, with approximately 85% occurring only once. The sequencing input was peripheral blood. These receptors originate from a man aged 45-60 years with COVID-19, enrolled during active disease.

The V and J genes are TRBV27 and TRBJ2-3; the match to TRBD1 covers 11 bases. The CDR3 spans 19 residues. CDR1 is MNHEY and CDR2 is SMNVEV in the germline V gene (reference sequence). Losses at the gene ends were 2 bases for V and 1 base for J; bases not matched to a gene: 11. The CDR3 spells CASSLRRDRGTVGTDTQYF. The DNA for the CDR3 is TGTGCCAGCAGTTTAAGGAGGGACAGGGGGACCGTCGGCACAGATACGCAGTATTTT.

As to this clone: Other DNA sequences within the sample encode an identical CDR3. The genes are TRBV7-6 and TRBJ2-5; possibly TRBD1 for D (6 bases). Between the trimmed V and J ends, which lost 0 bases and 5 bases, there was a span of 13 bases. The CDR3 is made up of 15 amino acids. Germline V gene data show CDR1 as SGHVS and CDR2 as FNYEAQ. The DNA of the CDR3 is TGTGCCAGCAGCTTAGCAGGGTCGAGGGGGGAGACCCAGTACTTC. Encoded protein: CASSLAGSRGETQYF.